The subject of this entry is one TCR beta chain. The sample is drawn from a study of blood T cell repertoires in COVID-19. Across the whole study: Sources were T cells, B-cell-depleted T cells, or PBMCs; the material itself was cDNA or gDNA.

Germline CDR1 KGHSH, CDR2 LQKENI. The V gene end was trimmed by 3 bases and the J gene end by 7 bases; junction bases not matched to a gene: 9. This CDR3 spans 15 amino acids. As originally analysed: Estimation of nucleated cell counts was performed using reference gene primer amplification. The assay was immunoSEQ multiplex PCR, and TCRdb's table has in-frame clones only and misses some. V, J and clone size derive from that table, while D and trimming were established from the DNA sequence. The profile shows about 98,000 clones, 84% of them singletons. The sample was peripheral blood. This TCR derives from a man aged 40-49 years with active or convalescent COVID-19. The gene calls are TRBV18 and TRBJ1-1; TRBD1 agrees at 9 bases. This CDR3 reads CASSPGQGRVGEAFF. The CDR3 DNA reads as TGTGCCAGCTCACCTGGACAGGGGAGGGTGGGTGAAGCTTTCTTT.